These T cell receptor beta chains were read from a single sample in a study of early T cells in non-severe SARS-CoV-2 infection. Using its own MiXCR run on the 5' RACE reads, TCRdb lists one record per CDR3 protein. The sample yields around 67,000 distinct CDR3 sequences, approximately 10% seen once. The source material was whole blood. These receptors originate from an adult who was a healthcare worker with PCR-confirmed SARS-CoV-2 infection or an uninfected control (not recorded which). The CDR3 runs from the conserved cysteine through the conserved F or W. The D gene is left open where the match is weak. Clone size is given for some rows only: seen once, a few or many times, or a class if the clone is expanded.

V,D,J,size,length,CDR3,DNA
TRBV19,.,TRBJ1-3,once,15,CASSIQPSSGNTIYF,TGTGCCAGTAGTATTCAGCCTTCCTCTGGAAACACCATATATTTT
TRBV11-2,TRBD2,TRBJ2-7,few,11,CASTGGYEQYF,TGTGCCAGCACCGGGGGGTACGAGCAGTACTTC
TRBV3-1,.,TRBJ2-7,few,12,CASSQRVGEQYF,TGTGCCAGCAGCCAAAGAGTAGGGGAGCAGTACTTC
TRBV25-1,TRBD2,TRBJ2-1,few,13,CASTGLEANEQFF,TGTGCCAGCACCGGACTAGAGGCCAATGAGCAGTTCTTC
TRBV29-1,.,TRBJ2-2,many,16,CSVNAPGREATGELFF,TGCAGCGTCAACGCGCCGGGCCGGGAAGCCACCGGGGAGCTGTTTTTT
TRBV3-1,.,TRBJ2-1,.,14,CASSQVLDYNEQFF,TGTGCCAGCAGCCAAGTACTAGACTACAATGAGCAGTTCTTC
TRBV10-3,TRBD2,TRBJ2-1,many,14,CAISGLAGNNEQFF,TGTGCCATCAGTGGACTAGCGGGAAACAATGAGCAGTTCTTC
TRBV12-3/TRBV12-4,TRBD1,TRBJ2-2,.,15,CASSRRDSQTGELFF,TGTGCCAGCAGCCGACGGGACAGCCAGACCGGGGAGCTGTTTTTT
TRBV5-6,.,TRBJ2-6,.,18,CASSLSPGPKSGANVLTF,TGTGCCAGCAGCCTAAGTCCGGGACCGAAATCTGGGGCCAACGTCCTGACTTTC
TRBV7-9,.,TRBJ1-2,few,15,CASSKAASWNSGYTF,TGTGCCAGCAGCAAAGCCGCCAGCTGGAACTCTGGCTACACCTTC
TRBV2,TRBD1,TRBJ2-7,few,13,CASAGEQGYEQYF,TGTGCCAGCGCAGGGGAACAGGGGTACGAGCAGTACTTC
TRBV30,.,TRBJ1-4,.,14,CACLPRGPGEKLFF,TGTGCCTGCCTCCCCCGCGGTCCAGGAGAAAAACTGTTTTTT
TRBV11-3,TRBD2,TRBJ2-1,many,16,CASSLPGTSHYNEQFF,TGTGCCAGCAGCTTACCTGGGACTAGTCACTACAATGAGCAGTTCTTC
TRBV2,TRBD2,TRBJ2-4,many,18,CASSEVPSGGVGKNIQYF,TGTGCCAGCAGTGAGGTCCCTAGCGGGGGGGTAGGCAAAAACATTCAGTACTTC
TRBV20-1,TRBD2,TRBJ2-1,.,15,CSARVGLAGGDEQFF,TGCAGTGCTAGGGTGGGACTAGCGGGAGGCGATGAGCAGTTCTTC
TRBV27,.,TRBJ2-3,few,9,CAPGDTQYF,TGTGCCCCCGGGGATACGCAGTATTTT
TRBV4-2,.,TRBJ2-2,.,15,CASSQDLLRPGELSF,TGTGCCAGCAGCCAAGATCTCCTTCGGCCCGGGGAGCTGTCTTTT
TRBV6-5,TRBD1,TRBJ2-7,.,13,CASRGTGSGEQYF,TGTGCCAGCCGGGGGACAGGGTCAGGCGAGCAGTACTTC
TRBV19,.,TRBJ1-2,many,17,CASSISSQGPENYGYTF,TGTGCCAGTAGTATTTCCTCGCAGGGGCCCGAGAACTATGGCTACACCTTC
TRBV11-2,TRBD1,TRBJ2-1,many,16,CASSTNPGQGADEQFF,TGTGCCAGCAGCACCAACCCGGGACAGGGGGCTGATGAGCAGTTCTTC
TRBV19,.,TRBJ1-5,.,15,CASSIGVLSNQPQHF,TGTGCCAGTAGTATAGGAGTCCTAAGCAATCAGCCCCAGCATTTT
TRBV14,TRBD2,TRBJ2-1,.,16,CASSQDGGGTYNEQFF,TGTGCCAGCAGCCAAGATGGGGGGGGTACCTACAATGAGCAGTTCTTC
TRBV2,.,TRBJ1-4,few,14,CASSYRDWRGKLFF,TGTGCCAGCAGTTACCGGGACTGGAGAGGAAAACTGTTTTTT
TRBV6-2/TRBV6-3,TRBD2,TRBJ2-1,many,16,CASSPRLAGGPNEQFF,TGTGCCAGCAGCCCTCGACTAGCGGGGGGGCCAAATGAGCAGTTCTTC
TRBV14,TRBD1,TRBJ1-2,many,17,CASSQVRGRTGHYGYTF,TGTGCCAGCAGCCAAGTGCGAGGTCGGACAGGGCACTATGGCTACACCTTC
TRBV29-1,.,TRBJ1-1,.,10,CSVRVGEAFF,TGCAGCGTGAGGGTAGGTGAAGCTTTCTTT
TRBV15,.,TRBJ1-6,many,12,CATSRASSPLHF,TGTGCCACCAGCAGAGCCTCGTCACCCCTCCACTTT
TRBV7-9,TRBD1,TRBJ2-2,many,16,CASSLYRTGSTGELFF,TGTGCCAGCAGCTTATATCGGACAGGATCCACCGGGGAGCTGTTTTTT
TRBV20-1,TRBD2,TRBJ2-1,.,16,CSARVASGVSYNEQFF,TGCAGTGCTAGAGTGGCTAGCGGAGTCTCCTACAATGAGCAGTTCTTC
TRBV7-2,.,TRBJ2-6,many,15,CASSLSGSLANVLTF,TGTGCCAGCAGCTTATCCGGCTCCTTGGCCAACGTCCTGACTTTC
TRBV7-2,TRBD1,TRBJ1-2,.,16,CASSIIGQGSNYGYTF,TGTGCCAGCAGCATTATCGGACAGGGATCTAACTATGGCTACACCTTC
TRBV2,.,TRBJ2-5,few,13,CASNEASVGTQYF,TGTGCCAGCAATGAGGCGTCAGTCGGGACCCAGTACTTC
TRBV3-1,TRBD1,TRBJ1-1,many,16,CASSQEGQGAVTEAFF,TGTGCCAGCAGCCAAGAGGGCCAGGGGGCCGTCACTGAAGCTTTCTTT
TRBV5-4,.,TRBJ2-1,.,13,CASSPPGEIEQFF,TGTGCCAGCAGCCCCCCGGGGGAAATAGAGCAGTTCTTC
TRBV12-3/TRBV12-4,TRBD1,TRBJ1-1,.,15,CASSSWDRGNTEAFF,TGTGCCAGCAGTTCTTGGGACAGGGGGAACACTGAAGCTTTCTTT
TRBV11-2,TRBD2,TRBJ2-1,.,18,CASSFHLAGERTYNEQFF,TGTGCCAGCAGCTTCCACCTAGCGGGAGAGCGGACCTACAATGAGCAGTTCTTC